One T cell receptor (beta chain) is described in this entry. Its antigen is not known. A much larger clone lies one base from this, so it may be a read error. Amplification yielded TCR beta CDR3 regions, with RNA transcripts as the source. The TCR CDR3 was amplified in a first-round RT-PCR using the HTBI primer set. TCRdb re-called the multiplex PCR reads through MiXCR, storing one row per CDR3 protein. The table records fewer than 500,000 distinct CDR3 sequences, roughly 14% of them present only once. This CDR3 region has 15 residues. Germline V gene lookup returns CDR1 DFQATT and CDR2 SNEGSKA (reference sequence). J was trimmed by 7 bases and V by 1 base; bases with no gene match: 11. This record belongs to a study of T cells in Graves' hyperthyroidism and ophthalmopathy. Regarding the study as a whole: Ophthalmopathy was distinguished from stable hyperthyroidism by 13 V-J signatures.

Hyperthyroidism patients were newly diagnosed, had disease duration under 2 months, and were aged 18 to 65 years. Predating any ophthalmopathy symptoms, the blood sample was taken at first hyperthyroidism diagnosis. The PBMCs studied were ones that came from 10 ml fresh peripheral blood. This rearrangement joins TRBV20-1 to TRBJ1-1; the match to TRBD1 covers 8 bases. Sequenced: blood. The TCR sequence derives from a man aged 25 to 45 with Graves' hyperthyroidism that later progressed to Graves' ophthalmopathy. The CDR3 protein is CSARARDRQRREAFF. CDR3 coding DNA: TGCAGTGCTAGAGCCCGGGACAGGCAGAGACGTGAAGCTTTCTTT.